One sample yielded the 16 T cell receptor beta chains listed below, sequenced in a study of regulatory T cells in long-lasting Graves disease (dated by TCRdb to about 2021). Libraries were built with multiplex PCR. Sequencing instrument: Illumina HiSeq 4000. TCR beta libraries were built with iRepertoire HTBI primers and Arm-PCR amplification of CDR3 regions. TCRdb cleaned the public reads at Q25 with fastp, built clones with MiXCR and kept in-frame beta chains. CDR3 protein sequences are deduplicated, and each keeps its most common genes and DNA. This sample comprises about 470,000 distinct CDR3 sequences, about 15% of them detected only once. Approximately 16% of the sample is in the top ten clones. The meaning of the sample's time point label: newly diagnosed GD, antithyroid drugs for less than 3 months. For both TCR sequencing and RNA sequencing, RNA was extracted from PBMCs in TRIzol. This same sample was also part of a study on T cells in Graves' hyperthyroidism and ophthalmopathy.

This sample comprised peripheral blood mononuclear cells (PBMCs), obtained at new diagnosis, from a patient treated with antithyroid drugs. The receptors were gathered from a woman aged 25-40 years with Graves disease. Donor details come from another sample of the same person, matched by shared clones.

This clonotype was seen a handful of times. A far larger clone is one nucleotide away, so this likely arose from a read error. The J gene is TRBJ2-5, the V gene TRBV2, with 15 positions matching TRBD2. V lost 5 bases to trimming and J lost 11 bases; unmatched junction nucleotides: 15. Germline V gene lookup returns CDR1 SNHLY and CDR2 FYNNEI. The CDR3 totals 17 residues. CDR3 loop: CASSLSLGLAGGDEQYF. The CDR3 DNA follows: TGTGCCAGCAGTTTATCCCTGGGACTAGCGGGAGGCGATGAGCAGTACTTC. The full variable domain, with the rest looked up from reference TRBV2 and TRBJ2-5, is EPEVTQTPSHQVTQMGQEVILRCVPISNHLYFYWYRQILGQKVEFLVSFYNNEISEKSEIFDDQFSVERPDGSNFTLKIRSTKLEDSAMYFCASSLSLGLAGGDEQYFGPGTRLLVL.

This clonotype was recorded many times. The chain combines TRBV28 with TRBJ2-5, with D unclear. Germline CDR1 MDHEN, CDR2 SYDVKM. The CDR3 covers 11 residues. V dropped 5 bases and J dropped 10 bases, with 11 bases sitting between them. The CDR3 protein is CASSIYDGQYF. The CDR3 nucleotides are TGTGCCAGCAGTATTTACGATGGCCAGTACTTC.

As concerns this clonotype: Sequence at one end of the junction differs from germline and may be a read error. Written as DNA, the CDR3 is TGTGCCAGCGCCCCCGGACTAGCGGTTGATACGAAGTATTTT. It translates to CASAPGLAVDTKYF. This chain joins TRBV2 and TRBJ2-3; 10 bases are a match to TRBD2. This CDR3 spans 14 amino acids. The germline V gene has CDR1 SNHLY and CDR2 FYNNEI.

In its sample, this clonotype was seen many times. The chain joins TRBV6-1 to TRBJ2-3, with D perhaps TRBD2 (6 bases). This CDR3 has 13 amino acids. V dropped 8 bases and J dropped 12 bases, with 21 bases sitting between them. Germline values: CDR1 MNHNS, CDR2 SASEGT. CDR3 DNA sequence: TGTGCCAGCGAGGGGAATAGCGGCTTTGAACAGTATTTT. Protein product: CASEGNSGFEQYF.

This clonotype has just a few counts. In DNA, the CDR3 is TGTGCCAGTAGTGAATCCGGGACAGGGAATCAGCCCCAGCATTTT. Amino acids: CASSESGTGNQPQHF. V is TRBV19 and J is TRBJ1-5; 9 bases match TRBD1. V lost 5 bases to trimming and J lost 4 bases; unmatched junction nucleotides: 6. This CDR3 is 15 amino acids long. Per the germline V gene, CDR1 is LNHDA and CDR2 is SQIVND (reference sequence).

This clonotype was recorded at least ten times. The chain uses TRBV20-1 and TRBJ2-1; TRBD2 matches 9 bases. Germline loops: CDR1 DFQATT, CDR2 SNEGSKA (reference sequence). Trimming cost V 5 bases and J 0 bases; bases outside gene matches: 11. The CDR3 contains 17 residues. CDR3 residues: CSASPLGLAFSYNEQFF. For the CDR3, the DNA is TGCAGTGCTTCCCCCTTAGGACTAGCGTTCTCCTACAATGAGCAGTTCTTC.

Comment on this clonotype: This may arise from a read error, as a much more abundant clone is one base away. This CDR3 is missing its conserved last phenylalanine or tryptophan, likely due to a read error. The rearrangement uses TRBV30 and TRBJ2-1; weak D call: TRBD2 (5 bases). CDR1 is GTSNPN, CDR2 SVGIG, per germline (reference sequence). V was cut by 3 bases and J by 12 bases, with 12 bases left in between. The CDR3 loop spans 11 amino acids. CDR3 protein: CAWRTGLGQFS. CDR3 nucleotide sequence: TGTGCCTGGAGAACCGGACTCGGGCAGTTCTCC.

This clonotype was observed many times. The chain links TRBV7-9 to TRBJ2-1, with TRBD2 identical over 11 bases. CDR1 SEHNR and CDR2 FQNEAQ come from the germline V gene (reference sequence). Trimming removed 0 bases from V and 12 bases from J; junction bases left unmatched: 4. This CDR3 spans 14 amino acids. The CDR3, as DNA: TGTGCCAGCAGCTTAGCGCAGCTAGCGGGGGGGCAGTTCTTC. Translating gives CASSLAQLAGGQFF.

This clonotype was found many times. The chain carries TRBV6-2 or TRBV6-3 and TRBJ2-5; D is perhaps TRBD1 (6 bases). Between the trimmed V and J ends, which lost 5 bases and 3 bases, there was a span of 22 bases. Germline CDR1 MNHEY, CDR2 SVGEGT. There are 17 residues in the CDR3. The CDR3 here is CASSGVPTGTGKETQYF. CDR3 DNA sequence: TGTGCCAGCAGTGGGGTTCCTACAGGGACCGGCAAAGAGACCCAGTACTTC.

This rearrangement joins TRBV3-1 to TRBJ2-7, with 13 bases that match TRBD2. There are 16 residues in the CDR3. V was clipped by 4 bases and J by 5 bases; unmatched bases: 8. CDR1 LGHDT and CDR2 YNNKEL come from the germline V gene (reference sequence). The CDR3 DNA is TGTGCCAGCAGCCGACGAGGGACTAGCGGGACAAACGAGCAGTACTTC. Protein: CASSRRGTSGTNEQYF.

This clonotype has at least ten counts. V gene TRBV2 combines with J gene TRBJ1-2; the D is unclear. The CDR3 length is 12 residues. Per the germline V gene, CDR1 is SNHLY and CDR2 is FYNNEI. The V gene lost 3 bases and the J gene lost 6 bases, with 8 bases spanning the gap. CDR3: CASSEPRDGYTF. The CDR3, as DNA: TGTGCCAGCAGTGAGCCCCGGGATGGCTACACCTTC.

This clonotype came up many times. The rearrangement joins TRBV24-1 to TRBJ2-3, with D tentatively TRBD1 (6 bases). CDR1 KGHDR and CDR2 SFDVKD come from the germline V gene. The CDR3 covers 14 residues. V was trimmed by 4 bases and J by 1 base, leaving 8 bases between them. CDR3 loop: CATSDRTGTDTQYF. The CDR3 region has the DNA TGTGCCACCAGTGACCGGACAGGCACAGATACGCAGTATTTT.

This clonotype was observed at least ten times. The chain couples TRBV20-1 to TRBJ1-1; 10 positions match TRBD1. Germline CDR1 and CDR2: DFQATT and SNEGSKA (reference sequence). The CDR3 totals 14 residues. The V gene end was trimmed by 7 bases and the J gene end by 1 base; junction bases not matched to a gene: 6. This CDR3 reads CSVGQGVSNTEAFF. Written as DNA, the CDR3 is TGCAGTGTCGGACAGGGGGTCTCGAACACTGAAGCTTTCTTT.

This clonotype has at least ten counts. This rearrangement joins TRBV7-8 to TRBJ2-5; D call uncertain. Germline CDR1 SGHVS, CDR2 FQNEAQ. The CDR3 has 15 residues. Trimming shortened V by 5 bases and J by 0 bases, and 13 bases separated the two germline ends. The CDR3 sequence: CASSPLGSDQETQYF. The CDR3 coding sequence is TGTGCCAGCAGCCCCCTAGGAAGCGACCAAGAGACCCAGTACTTC.

Regarding this clonotype: This CDR3 fails to terminate in the conserved phenylalanine or tryptophan, so it likely reflects a read error. The gene calls are TRBV2 and TRBJ2-7, with a possible D match to TRBD1 (6 bases). The CDR3 loop spans 16 amino acids. V lost 4 bases to trimming and J lost 6 bases, with 22 bases between them. Germline lookup yields CDR1 SNHLY and CDR2 FYNNEI. CDR3 in amino acids: CASSGEWTALRGEQYS. CDR3 nucleotide sequence: TGTGCCAGCAGTGGCGAGTGGACAGCTCTCCGGGGCGAGCAGTACTCC.

This clonotype was seen repeatedly, ten times or more. The CDR3 coding sequence is TGTGCCAGCAGCGTTACCCCCGACAGGACTGAAGCTTTCTTT. As protein: CASSVTPDRTEAFF. The V and J genes are TRBV9 and TRBJ1-1; possibly TRBD1 for D (6 bases). The CDR3 runs to 14 residues. V lost 2 bases, J lost 5 bases, and 13 bases lay in between. In germline, CDR1 is SGDLS, CDR2 YYNGEE.